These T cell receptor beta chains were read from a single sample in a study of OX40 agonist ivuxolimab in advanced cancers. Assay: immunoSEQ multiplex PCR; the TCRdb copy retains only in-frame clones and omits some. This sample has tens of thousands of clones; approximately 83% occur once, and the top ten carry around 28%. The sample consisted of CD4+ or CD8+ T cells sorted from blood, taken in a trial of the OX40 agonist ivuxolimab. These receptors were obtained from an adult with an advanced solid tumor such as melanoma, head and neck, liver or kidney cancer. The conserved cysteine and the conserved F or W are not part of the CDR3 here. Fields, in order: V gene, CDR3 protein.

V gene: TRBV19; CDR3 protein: ASSIVPGVEEQY
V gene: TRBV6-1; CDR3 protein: ASGEYEQY
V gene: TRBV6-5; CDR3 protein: ASSLNRGEQF
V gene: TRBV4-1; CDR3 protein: ASSLNNSPLH
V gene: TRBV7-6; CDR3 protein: ASSLESGGYQPQH
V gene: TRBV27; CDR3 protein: ASSPDSSPETQY
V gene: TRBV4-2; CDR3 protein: ASSQEAGKTYGYT
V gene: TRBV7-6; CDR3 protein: ASSETQVGNEQF
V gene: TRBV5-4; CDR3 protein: ASSLEPADSEAF
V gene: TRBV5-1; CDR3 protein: ASSPGGRAADTQY
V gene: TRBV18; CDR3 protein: ASSPPRGSSVNTEAF
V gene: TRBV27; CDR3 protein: ASSLAPGPEQY
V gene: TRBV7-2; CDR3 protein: ASGTSGGWGTDTQY
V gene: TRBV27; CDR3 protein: ASSLSWLAGGHEQY
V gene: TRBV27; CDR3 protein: ASSPGQLYGYT
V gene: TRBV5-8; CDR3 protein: ASSLGVLPTSGELF
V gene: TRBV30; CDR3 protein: AWGPFSTNTEAF
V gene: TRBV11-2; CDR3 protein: ASSLVGLDEKLF
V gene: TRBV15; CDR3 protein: ATSSPTGVGYEQY
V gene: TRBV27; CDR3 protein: ASSLGTVLLRVSYEQY
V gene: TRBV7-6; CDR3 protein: ASSLAGGSTDTQY
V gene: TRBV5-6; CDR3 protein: ASSLIIVGTGQETQY
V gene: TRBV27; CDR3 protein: ASSFRQGLGKNIQY
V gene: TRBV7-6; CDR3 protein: ASSFGTGAYEQY
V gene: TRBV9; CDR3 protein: ASSVESGGGDTQY
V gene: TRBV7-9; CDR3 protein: ASSFSDREGWNEQF